The 28 T cell receptor beta chains presented below share a single source sample, sequenced in a study of OX40 agonist ivuxolimab in advanced cancers. Data came from immunoSEQ multiplex PCR; TCRdb stores just in-frame clones and leaves some out. The sample contains roughly 82,000 clones, approximately 88% of which appear only once. The sample here was CD4+ or CD8+ T cells sorted from blood, taken in a trial of the OX40 agonist ivuxolimab. All receptors come from an adult with an advanced solid tumor such as melanoma, head and neck, liver or kidney cancer.

The chain is built from TRBV5-6 and TRBJ2-3, with D tentatively TRBD2 (6 bases). The V end lost 4 bases, the J end lost 2 bases, and 14 bases lay between the germline ends. The CDR3 is 15 amino acids. Germline V gene data show CDR1 as SGHDT and CDR2 as YYEEEE. This chain's CDR3 is CASSILAALTDTQYF. CDR3 coding DNA: TGTGCCAGCAGCATATTAGCGGCTCTCACAGATACGCAGTATTTT.

The chain couples TRBV28 to TRBJ2-1, with 14 positions matching TRBD2. The germline V gene encodes CDR1 MDHEN and CDR2 SYDVKM. With V trimmed by 6 bases and J by 2 bases, 6 bases remained unmatched. The CDR3 runs to 17 residues. CDR3 amino acids: CASRGLAGVSTYNEQFF. The CDR3 DNA sequence: TGTGCCAGCAGGGGACTAGCGGGAGTTTCCACCTACAATGAGCAGTTCTTC.

The CDR3 region is CASSPDRGRGTQYF. The DNA for the CDR3 is TGCGCCAGCAGCCCTGACAGGGGGAGAGGTACGCAGTATTTT. The V gene is TRBV5-1, the J gene TRBJ2-3, with 9 bases that match TRBD1. Germline V CDR1 and CDR2: SGHRS, YFSETQ. The CDR3 totals 14 residues. J lost 8 bases, V lost 4 bases, and 8 bases had no gene match.

The chain carries TRBV25-1 and TRBJ2-2; D ambiguous. Germline V CDR1 and CDR2: MGHDK, SYGVNS. Trimming cost V 4 bases and J 8 bases, with 8 bases left between them. CDR3 length: 12 residues. CDR3 DNA sequence: TGTGCCAGCAGTGGTTGGGGAGGGGAGCTGTTTTTT. It is translated as CASSGWGGELFF.

The chain is built from TRBV18 and TRBJ2-7, with D unclear. Trimming shortened V by 2 bases and J by 1 base, and 15 bases separated the two germline ends. The CDR3 loop spans 16 amino acids. Germline CDR1 KGHSH, CDR2 LQKENI. The CDR3 loop is CASSPNSLLISYEQYF. The CDR3 DNA follows: TGTGCCAGCTCACCAAACAGCCTCCTGATTTCCTACGAGCAGTACTTC.

The V gene is TRBV19, the J gene TRBJ1-2, with TRBD1 matching 7 bases. V was pared by 3 bases and J by 5 bases, with 9 bases of the junction left unmatched. Germline V gene data show CDR1 as LNHDA and CDR2 as SQIVND (reference sequence). This CDR3 comprises 15 residues. CDR3 amino acids: CASSIYGTAVYGYTF. The CDR3 region has the DNA TGTGCCAGTAGTATTTATGGGACAGCGGTTTATGGCTACACCTTC.

This chain joins TRBV5-1 and TRBJ1-1; D is ambiguous. Germline V gene sequence: CDR1 SGHRS, CDR2 YFSETQ. This CDR3 spans 14 amino acids. The V gene lost 4 bases and the J gene lost 8 bases, with 18 bases spanning the gap. CDR3 DNA sequence: TGCGCCAGCAGCGACGGGATGGTCGGCGCGGAAGCTTTCTTT. It translates to CASSDGMVGAEAFF.

The chain combines TRBV5-1 with TRBJ2-7; D is uncertain. The CDR3 spans 14 residues. V gave up 3 bases and J gave up 0 bases, with 10 bases separating them. Germline values: CDR1 SGHRS, CDR2 YFSETQ. The CDR3 DNA follows: TGCGCCAGCAGCTCCCCCCTTGGCTCCTACGAGCAGTACTTC. Residues: CASSSPLGSYEQYF.

V is TRBV6-6 and J is TRBJ2-7; D remains unclear. This CDR3 comprises 14 residues. V was trimmed by 2 bases and J by 0 bases, leaving 8 bases between them. Germline CDR1 reads MNHNY; CDR2 reads SVGAGI (reference sequence). The CDR3 nucleotides are TGTGCCAGCAGTTACCTAGAAAGCTCCTACGAGCAGTACTTC. Amino acids: CASSYLESSYEQYF.

The genes are TRBV27 and TRBJ2-5, with D perhaps matching TRBD2 (6 bases). Germline-derived CDR1 and CDR2 are MNHEY and SMNVEV (reference sequence). V lost 5 bases and J 5 bases, leaving 15 bases between the germline ends. The CDR3 contains 14 residues. The CDR3 protein is CASSEPGLGETQYF. The CDR3 DNA is TGTGCCAGCAGTGAGCCGGGACTCGGGGAGACCCAGTACTTC.

A single count supports this clone. The gene calls are TRBV5-1 and TRBJ2-5, with 7 bases lining up with TRBD1. The germline gives CDR1 SGHRS, CDR2 YFSETQ. V lost 2 bases, J lost 5 bases, and 6 bases stayed unmatched. The CDR3 length is 14 residues. The CDR3 is CASSLLTGEETQYF. For the CDR3, the DNA is TGCGCCAGCAGCTTACTAACAGGGGAGGAGACCCAGTACTTC.

The genes are TRBV18 and TRBJ2-5; D is uncertain. Trimming left V 6 bases short and J 2 bases short, with 10 bases between. The CDR3 runs to 13 residues. Germline CDR1 reads KGHSH; CDR2 reads LQKENI. CDR3 amino acids: CASSARDQETQYF. DNA of the CDR3: TGTGCCAGCTCCGCAAGGGATCAAGAGACCCAGTACTTC.

The DNA for the CDR3 is TGTGCCAGCAGAACGACAGGGAACAGTCAGCCCCAGCATTTT. It translates to CASRTTGNSQPQHF. The rearrangement links TRBV28 to TRBJ1-5; 7 positions agree with TRBD1. The CDR3 contains 14 residues. Germline V gives CDR1 MDHEN, CDR2 SYDVKM. The J segment lost 6 bases and the V segment lost 6 bases, leaving 8 bases of the junction unmatched.

The gene calls are TRBV2 and TRBJ2-1; 9 nucleotides align to TRBD2. CDR1 and CDR2 from the germline V gene are SNHLY and FYNNEI. The CDR3 consists of 14 residues. With V trimmed by 11 bases and J by 6 bases, 11 bases remained unmatched. For the CDR3, the DNA is TGTGCCGCGGGGGCGGGAGGGCTAGCCAATGAGCAGTTCTTC. This encodes CAAGAGGLANEQFF.

With respect to this clone: Mismatch with germline at one junction end may stem from a read error. This chain uses TRBV6-1 with TRBJ1-2; D is uncertain. CDR1 is MNHNS, CDR2 SASEGT, per germline. The CDR3 has 13 residues. CDR3 DNA: TGTGCCAGCAGGATGTGGGAATCCTATGGCAACACCTTC. Translation: CASRMWESYGNTF.

The rearrangement joins TRBV5-4 to TRBJ2-5; D gene uncertain. The CDR3 has 13 residues. V lost 4 bases to trimming and J lost 5 bases, with 12 bases between them. Per the germline V gene, CDR1 is SGHNT and CDR2 is YYREEE (reference sequence). CDR3 bases: TGTGCCAGCAGCCTTCAGAATTCCGAGACCCAGTACTTC. As protein: CASSLQNSETQYF.

V gene TRBV15 combines with J gene TRBJ1-1; tentatively, D is TRBD1 (5 bases). Per the germline V gene, CDR1 is LNHNV and CDR2 is YYDKDF (reference sequence). The CDR3 spans 15 residues. V lost 0 bases, J lost 1 base, and 9 bases lay in between. CDR3 residues: CATSRDWGRNTEAFF. DNA for the CDR3: TGTGCCACCAGCAGAGATTGGGGACGGAACACTGAAGCTTTCTTT. Combining the CDR3 with reference TRBV15 and TRBJ1-1 gives the whole variable domain DAMVIQNPRYQVTQFGKPVTLSCSQTLNHNVMYWYQQKSSQAPKLLFHYYDKDFNNEADTPDNFQSRRPNTSFCFLDIRSPGLGDTAMYLCATSRDWGRNTEAFFGQGTRLTVV.

The chain combines TRBV15 with TRBJ2-1; the D gene is possibly TRBD1 (5 bases). CDR1 is LNHNV, CDR2 YYDKDF, per germline (reference sequence). The length of the CDR3 is 16 residues. V was shortened by 1 base and J by 1 base, with 11 bases between the two germline ends. The CDR3 region is CATSRGTGLSYNEQFF. The CDR3 DNA reads as TGTGCCACCAGCAGAGGAACAGGCCTTTCCTACAATGAGCAGTTCTTC.

The gene calls are TRBV7-3 and TRBJ2-1; 11 bases are shared with TRBD1. CDR1 and CDR2 from the germline V gene are SGHTA and FQGTGA. Unmatched junction bases numbered 4, after V lost 4 bases and J lost 5 bases. There are 15 residues in the CDR3. The CDR3 DNA sequence: TGTGCCAGCAGCTCCTGGGACAGGGGGAACAATGAGCAGTTCTTC. As protein: CASSSWDRGNNEQFF. The variable domain in full, with the rest retrieved from reference TRBV7-3 and TRBJ2-1, is GAGVSQTPSNKVTEKGKYVELRCDPISGHTALYWYRQSLGQGPEFLIYFQGTGAADDSGLPNDRFFAVRPEGSVSTLKIQRTERGDSAVYLCASSSWDRGNNEQFFGPGTRLTVL.

This clone has just one count. The CDR3 loop reads CASSRRWGYEQYF. Written as DNA, the CDR3 is TGTGCCAGCAGTCGACGGTGGGGGTACGAGCAGTACTTC. This chain uses TRBV27 with TRBJ2-7; either TRBD1 or TRBD2 may fit D (5 bases each). The ends were cut back, 5 bases at V and 4 bases at J, with 12 bases in the middle. Germline V gene sequence: CDR1 MNHEY, CDR2 SMNVEV (reference sequence). This CDR3 has 13 residues.

The genes are TRBV29-1 and TRBJ2-5; 9 bases line up with TRBD1. V was pared by 4 bases and J by 5 bases, with 11 bases of the junction left unmatched. The CDR3 loop spans 15 amino acids. Per the germline V gene, CDR1 is SQVTM and CDR2 is ANQGSEA. The CDR3 region is CSVGGGQGIWETQYF. DNA of the CDR3: TGCAGCGTTGGGGGGGGACAGGGAATCTGGGAGACCCAGTACTTC.

The rearrangement uses TRBV6-6 and TRBJ2-3, with TRBD2 matching over 10 bases. CDR1 and CDR2 (germline): MNHNY, SVGAGI (reference sequence). The length of the CDR3 is 16 residues. The V and J ends lost 5 bases and 4 bases, in that order; junction bases with no gene match: 9. In nucleotides, the CDR3 is TGTGCCAGCAGTAGGGGAGGGACTAGCGTCTCAGATACGCAGTATTTT. Translating it yields CASSRGGTSVSDTQYF.

On this clone itself: The sample contains more than one DNA sequence encoding this CDR3. V and J are TRBV19 and TRBJ2-2, with 7 nucleotides matching TRBD1. CDR1 and CDR2 (germline): LNHDA, SQIVND (reference sequence). The trim removed 5 bases at V and 1 base at J, leaving 4 bases unmatched. The CDR3 length is 15 residues. The DNA of the CDR3 is TGTGCCAGTAGTCCCCGACAGGGGAACACCGGGGAGCTGTTTTTT. Its translation: CASSPRQGNTGELFF.

The chain joins TRBV6-5 to TRBJ2-1, with 7 bases matching TRBD1. There are 14 residues in the CDR3. Trimming at V came to 5 bases and at J to 3 bases, leaving 4 bases not matched to a gene. The germline V gene has CDR1 MNHEY and CDR2 SVGAGI. The CDR3 loop reads CASSPGTVYNEQFF. Here the CDR3 DNA reads TGTGCCAGCAGTCCCGGGACAGTCTACAATGAGCAGTTCTTC.

The J gene is TRBJ2-3, the V gene TRBV28, with TRBD2 as a possible D gene (7 bases). The ends were cut back, 8 bases at V and 9 bases at J, with 18 bases in the middle. This CDR3 spans 13 amino acids. Germline V gene sequence: CDR1 MDHEN, CDR2 SYDVKM. The CDR3 protein is CASSRRGPQTQYF. The CDR3 DNA is TGTGCCAGCTCTCGGCGGGGGCCTCAAACGCAGTATTTT.

The rearrangement uses TRBV5-4 and TRBJ2-7, with 12 positions matching TRBD2. V shed 4 bases, J shed 1 base, and the junction held 6 bases outside the gene matches. The CDR3 has 16 amino acids. The V gene's germline CDR1 is SGHNT and CDR2 YYREEE (reference sequence). The CDR3 DNA follows: TGTGCCAGCAGCGCGACTAGCGGGAGAAGGTCCTACGAGCAGTACTTC. Amino acid sequence: CASSATSGRRSYEQYF.

To note about this clone: Mismatch with germline at one junction end may stem from a read error. The sample has other DNA sequences that encode this CDR3 too. The chain has TRBV5-4 and TRBJ2-2; the D call may be TRBD1 or TRBD2 (5 bases each). CDR1 SGHNT and CDR2 YYREEE come from the germline V gene (reference sequence). There are 13 residues in the CDR3. The CDR3 DNA reads TGTGCCAGCAGCTTGGTAGGGACCGGGGAACTGTTTTTT. Its translation is CASSLVGTGELFF. Based on the CDR3 plus reference TRBV5-4 and TRBJ2-2, the full variable domain is ETGVTQSPTHLIKTRGQQVTLRCSSQSGHNTVSWYQQALGQGPQFIFQYYREEENGRGNFPPRFSGLQFPNYSSELNVNALELDDSALYLCASSLVGTGELFFGEGSRLTVL.

This chain connects TRBV5-6 to TRBJ1-2; D remains ambiguous. Germline lookup yields CDR1 SGHDT and CDR2 YYEEEE. The CDR3 covers 13 residues. Trimming took off 3 bases at V and 12 bases at J, with 18 bases between the two ends. Written as DNA, the CDR3 is TGTGCCAGCAGCTCATACCCCGCCGGTGGGCACACCTTC. It yields the protein CASSSYPAGGHTF.